This T cell receptor (beta chain) originates from a study of radiotherapy plus CTLA-4 blockade in lung cancer (dated by TCRdb to between 2017 and 2018). Looking at the study overall: Among enrolled patients, 15% to 20% had an objective response and approximately 30% reached disease control.

Libraries were built with the immunoSEQ multiplex PCR assay. TCRdb re-hosts the immuneACCESS table, in-frame sequences only. Its copies lack some clones; in the studies checked, an unresolved V gene accounts for under half of them, and the cause for the rest is not known. The sample table lists 81,000 or so clones, about 78% of them with a count of one. Together, the top ten hold about 20% of the sample. Only a few counts were recorded for this clone. No cognate antigen has been identified for it. The input lacks base qualities; no much larger clone sits a single base away. Clipping removes 4 bases from V and 6 bases from J, with 6 as the unmatched junction base count. The germline V gene provides CDR1 MDHEN and CDR2 SYDVKM. The CDR3 sequence holds 14 residues, the cysteine and phenylalanine included. The only DNA kept is the CDR3, 42 bases in frame from the first base. The study evaluated CTLA-4 blockade (ipilimumab) given together with focal radiation therapy in patients who had chemo-refractory metastatic non-small-cell lung cancer.

Study-wide findings and limitations: After treatment with radiotherapy and ipilimumab, TCR clones that came from tumors expanded in the peripheral blood. Increased serum interferon-beta after radiation, together with early dynamic changes in blood T cell clones, were reported to be the strongest predictors of response.

The V and J segments used are TRBV28 and TRBJ2-1; 7 middle bases align to TRBD2. The sequencing here drew on peripheral blood, taken from a patient treated with radiotherapy plus ipilimumab. This clonotype was sampled from a human donor with non-small cell lung cancer whose response to radiotherapy plus ipilimumab could not be evaluated. Some clones in this sample may be carry-over from other donors' samples. The DNA sequence is TGTGCCAGCAGTTCCCGGGACTACTTCAATGAGCAGTTCTTC. It specifies CASSSRDYFNEQFF.